The present T cell receptor (beta chain) was sequenced within a study of blood T cell repertoires in COVID-19. Study summary: COVID-19 samples, acute and convalescent, were from the United States, Italy and Spain. The cDNA or gDNA used as material had been derived from T cells, B-cell-depleted T cells, or PBMCs.

The sample holds a few counts of this clone. Under the authors' procedure: From reference gene primer amplification, estimates of nucleated cell counts were derived. Libraries were prepared by immunoSEQ multiplex PCR; TCRdb keeps only in-frame clonotypes and omits some of them. V and J calls and clone size are given by that table; D and trimming were obtained from the DNA. The table includes around 250,000 clones, more than 65% detected once. Germline CDR1 SNHLY, CDR2 FYNNEI. This CDR3 comprises 14 residues. The junction had 5 bases not matched to a gene; V was cut back by 8 bases and J by 8 bases. The source of this sequence is a woman between 18 and 30 years old with acute or convalescent COVID-19. The material sequenced was peripheral blood. The rearrangement uses TRBV2 and TRBJ2-1; 14 bases match TRBD2. The CDR3 spells CASRGTSGSHEQFF. The DNA for the CDR3 is TGTGCCAGCCGCGGGACTAGCGGGAGTCATGAGCAGTTCTTC.